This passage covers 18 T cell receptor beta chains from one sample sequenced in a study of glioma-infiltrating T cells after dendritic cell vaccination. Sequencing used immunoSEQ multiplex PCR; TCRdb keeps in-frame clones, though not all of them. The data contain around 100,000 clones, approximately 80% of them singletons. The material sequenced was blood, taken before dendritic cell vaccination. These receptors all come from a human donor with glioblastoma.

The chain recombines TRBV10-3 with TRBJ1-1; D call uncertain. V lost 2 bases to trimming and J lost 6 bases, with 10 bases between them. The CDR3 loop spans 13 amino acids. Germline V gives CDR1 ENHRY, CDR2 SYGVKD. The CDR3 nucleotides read TGTGCCATCAGTGAGGGCTCCCCTCCTGAAGCTTTCTTT. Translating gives CAISEGSPPEAFF.

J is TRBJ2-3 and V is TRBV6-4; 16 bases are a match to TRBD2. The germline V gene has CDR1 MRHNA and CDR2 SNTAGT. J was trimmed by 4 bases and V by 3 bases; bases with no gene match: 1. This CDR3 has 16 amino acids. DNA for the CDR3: TGTGCCAGCAGTGAGGGACTAGCGGGGGGGCCAGATACGCAGTATTTT. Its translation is CASSEGLAGGPDTQYF.

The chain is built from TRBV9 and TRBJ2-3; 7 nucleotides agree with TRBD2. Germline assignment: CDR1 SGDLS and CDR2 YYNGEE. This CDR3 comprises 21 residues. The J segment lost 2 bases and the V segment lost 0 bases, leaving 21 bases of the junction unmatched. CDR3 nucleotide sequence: TGTGCCAGCAGCGTAGGGGCCCCCGGCCCCGACCTAGCGGTCTTCACAGATACGCAGTATTTT. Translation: CASSVGAPGPDLAVFTDTQYF.

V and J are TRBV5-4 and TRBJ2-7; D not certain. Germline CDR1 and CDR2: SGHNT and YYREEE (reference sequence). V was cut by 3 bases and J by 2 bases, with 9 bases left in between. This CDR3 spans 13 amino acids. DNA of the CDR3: TGTGCCAGCAGCTCGGAGATCCCCTACGAGCAGTACTTC. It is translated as CASSSEIPYEQYF.

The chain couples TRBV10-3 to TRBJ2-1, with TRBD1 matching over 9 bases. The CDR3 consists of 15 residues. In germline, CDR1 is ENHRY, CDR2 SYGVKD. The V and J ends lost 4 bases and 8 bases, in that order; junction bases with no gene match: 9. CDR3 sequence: CAISVPGQGIHEQFF. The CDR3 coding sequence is TGTGCCATCAGTGTACCGGGACAGGGTATCCATGAGCAGTTCTTC.

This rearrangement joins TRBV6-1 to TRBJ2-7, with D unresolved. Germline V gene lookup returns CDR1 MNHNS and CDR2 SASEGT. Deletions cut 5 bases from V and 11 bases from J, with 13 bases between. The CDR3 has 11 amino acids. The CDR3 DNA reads TGTGCCAGCAGTTACCGACATCTTGAGTACTTC. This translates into CASSYRHLEYF.

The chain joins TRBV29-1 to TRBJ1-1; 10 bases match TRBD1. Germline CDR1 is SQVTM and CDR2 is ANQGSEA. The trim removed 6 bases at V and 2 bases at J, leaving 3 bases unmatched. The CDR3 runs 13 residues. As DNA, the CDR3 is TGCAGCGTGTGGACAGGGGGAAACACTGAAGCTTTCTTT. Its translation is CSVWTGGNTEAFF.

The CDR3 spells CASSLVGQSATNEKLFF. CDR3 bases: TGTGCCAGCAGCTTAGTTGGACAAAGTGCAACTAATGAAAAACTGTTTTTT. The chain is built from TRBV13 and TRBJ1-4, with D perhaps matching TRBD1 (5 bases). The CDR3 is 17 residues long. Per the germline V gene, CDR1 is PRHDT and CDR2 is FYEKMQ (reference sequence). Trimming took 1 base from V and 0 from J, leaving 12 bases between them.

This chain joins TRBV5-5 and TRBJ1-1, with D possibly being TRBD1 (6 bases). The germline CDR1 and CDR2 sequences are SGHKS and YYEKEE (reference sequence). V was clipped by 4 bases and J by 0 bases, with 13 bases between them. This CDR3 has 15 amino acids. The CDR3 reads CASSNQGHMNTEAFF. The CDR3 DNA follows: TGTGCCAGCAGCAACCAGGGACATATGAACACTGAAGCTTTCTTT. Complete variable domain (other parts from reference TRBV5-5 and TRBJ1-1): DAGVTQSPTHLIKTRGQQVTLRCSPISGHKSVSWYQQVLGQGPQFIFQYYEKEERGRGNFPDRFSARQFPNYSSELNVNALLLGDSALYLCASSNQGHMNTEAFFGQGTRLTVV.

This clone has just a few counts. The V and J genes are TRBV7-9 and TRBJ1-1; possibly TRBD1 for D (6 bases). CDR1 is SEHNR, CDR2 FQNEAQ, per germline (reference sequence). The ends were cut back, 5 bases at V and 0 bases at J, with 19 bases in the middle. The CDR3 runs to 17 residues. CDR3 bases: TGTGCCAGCAGCCTCGGAAGGGGGACCCACATGAACACTGAAGCTTTCTTT. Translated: CASSLGRGTHMNTEAFF.

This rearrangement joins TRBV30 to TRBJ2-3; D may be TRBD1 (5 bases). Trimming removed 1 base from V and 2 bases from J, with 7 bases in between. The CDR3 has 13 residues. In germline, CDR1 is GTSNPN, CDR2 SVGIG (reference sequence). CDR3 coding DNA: TGTGCCTGGAGTGAGACAGACACAGATACGCAGTATTTT. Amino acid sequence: CAWSETDTDTQYF.

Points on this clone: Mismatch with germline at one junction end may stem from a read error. This chain's CDR3 is CASSVTGGWNGQFF. The CDR3 coding sequence is TGTGCCAGCAGCGTTACAGGGGGATGGAATGGGCAGTTCTTC. The V call is TRBV9, the J call TRBJ2-1; 8 bases agree with TRBD1. In germline, CDR1 is SGDLS, CDR2 YYNGEE. The CDR3 runs to 14 residues.

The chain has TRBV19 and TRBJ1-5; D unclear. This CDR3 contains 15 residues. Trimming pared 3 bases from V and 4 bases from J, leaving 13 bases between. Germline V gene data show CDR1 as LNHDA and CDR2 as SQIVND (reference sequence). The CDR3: CASSIRPPGNQPQHF. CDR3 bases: TGTGCCAGTAGTATCCGACCGCCCGGGAATCAGCCCCAGCATTTT. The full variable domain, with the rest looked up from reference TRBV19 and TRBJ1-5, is DGGITQSPKYLFRKEGQNVTLSCEQNLNHDAMYWYRQDPGQGLRLIYYSQIVNDFQKGDIAEGYSVSREKKESFPLTVTSAQKNPTAFYLCASSIRPPGNQPQHFGDGTRLSIL.

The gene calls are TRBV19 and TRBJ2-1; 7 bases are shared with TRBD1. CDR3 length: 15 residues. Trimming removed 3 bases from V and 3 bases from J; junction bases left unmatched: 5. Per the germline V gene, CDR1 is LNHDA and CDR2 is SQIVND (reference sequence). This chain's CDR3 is CASSISSGGYNEQFF. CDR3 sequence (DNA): TGTGCCAGTAGTATCTCTTCAGGGGGCTACAATGAGCAGTTCTTC. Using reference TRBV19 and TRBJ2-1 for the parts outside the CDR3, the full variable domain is DGGITQSPKYLFRKEGQNVTLSCEQNLNHDAMYWYRQDPGQGLRLIYYSQIVNDFQKGDIAEGYSVSREKKESFPLTVTSAQKNPTAFYLCASSISSGGYNEQFFGPGTRLTVL.

The CDR3 bases are TGTGCCAGCAGCTCGAGACAGAGCTACGAGCAGTACTTC. Its translation is CASSSRQSYEQYF. J is TRBJ2-7 and V is TRBV7-6; TRBD1 is a possible D gene (5 bases). Germline values: CDR1 SGHVS, CDR2 FNYEAQ. This CDR3 is built from 13 residues. Trimming removed 4 bases from V and 3 bases from J, with 10 bases in between.

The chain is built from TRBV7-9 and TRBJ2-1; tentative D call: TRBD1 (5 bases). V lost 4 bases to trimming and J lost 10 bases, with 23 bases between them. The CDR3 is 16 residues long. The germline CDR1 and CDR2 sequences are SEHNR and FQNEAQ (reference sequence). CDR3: CASSSRISNKHREQFF. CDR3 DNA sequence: TGTGCCAGCAGCTCCCGAATATCAAATAAGCACAGGGAGCAGTTCTTC.

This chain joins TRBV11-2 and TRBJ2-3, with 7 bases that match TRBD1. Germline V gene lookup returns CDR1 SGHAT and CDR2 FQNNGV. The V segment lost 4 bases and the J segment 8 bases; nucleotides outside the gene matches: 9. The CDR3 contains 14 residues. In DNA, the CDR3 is TGTGCCAGCAGCTCTTCGACAGGGACGGGTACGCAGTATTTT. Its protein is CASSSSTGTGTQYF.

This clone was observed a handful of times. For the CDR3, the DNA is TGCGCCAGCAGCCAATCCGGGACACAGAACACTGAAGCTTTCTTT. This codes for CASSQSGTQNTEAFF. The chain employs TRBV4-3 and TRBJ1-1, with TRBD1 as a possible D gene (6 bases). Germline V gene lookup returns CDR1 LGHNA and CDR2 YSLEER. Trimming took 2 bases from V and 1 from J, leaving 11 bases between them. The CDR3 is 15 amino acids.